The table lists the clone carrying this TCR beta chain with a few counts. This sample is drawn from a study of identical twins. Germline V gene data show CDR1 as DFQATT and CDR2 as SNEGSKA (reference sequence). V shed 5 bases and J 0 bases; nucleotides not matched to a gene: 5. This CDR3 comprises 14 residues. TCRdb reanalysed the 5' RACE reads using MiXCR and keeps one entry per CDR3 protein. The table shows more than 600,000 distinct CDR3 sequences, with 15% to 20% occurring only once. The sample was also linked to a second study, of T cells expressing NK-cell markers.

The V and J genes are TRBV20-1 and TRBJ1-2; 8 nucleotides agree with TRBD1. The source is a woman aged 18-29 years in good health. The sequenced material came from PBMCs. The DNA for the CDR3 is TGCAGTGCTTCTCGACAGGGGTCTAACTATGGCTACACCTTC. Residues: CSASRQGSNYGYTF.